This passage covers 14 T cell receptor beta chains from one sample sequenced in a study of blood T cell repertoires in COVID-19. Clones were sequenced by immunoSEQ multiplex PCR, and TCRdb holds only the in-frame ones, with some missing. This table has fewer than 250,000 clones, around 90% appearing once. Sequenced input: peripheral blood. All receptors come from a man aged 55 to 70 with acute or convalescent COVID-19.

J is TRBJ2-3 and V is TRBV11-2; tentatively, D is TRBD1 (5 bases). CDR3 length: 15 amino acids. The germline gives CDR1 SGHAT, CDR2 FQNNGV. The germline V and J ends were trimmed by 3 bases and 2 bases, with 12 bases remaining between them. Here the CDR3 DNA reads TGTGCCAGCAGCTTGTGGCAGGGTGACACAGATACGCAGTATTTT. Residues: CASSLWQGDTDTQYF.

V gene TRBV5-4 combines with J gene TRBJ2-7; 9 bases align to TRBD1. The CDR3 is made up of 15 amino acids. Germline CDR1 is SGHNT and CDR2 is YYREEE (reference sequence). The trim removed 6 bases at V and 2 bases at J, leaving 9 bases unmatched. The CDR3 DNA reads as TGTGCCAGCACCTATCCGGGACAGGGAACCTACGAGCAGTACTTC. Encoded protein: CASTYPGQGTYEQYF.

V and J are TRBV18 and TRBJ2-7, with TRBD1 matching over 8 bases. This CDR3 spans 15 amino acids. V shed 6 bases, J shed 2 bases, and the junction held 9 bases outside the gene matches. Germline V lookup: CDR1 KGHSH, CDR2 LQKENI. The CDR3 coding sequence is TGTGCCAGCTCCCCGACAGGGGATCCGACCTACGAGCAGTACTTC. The encoded protein is CASSPTGDPTYEQYF.

This clone was seen once. The chain uses TRBV3-1 (or the pseudogene TRBV3-2) and TRBJ1-1, with D maybe TRBD1 (5 bases). The CDR3 length is 17 residues. Germline V gene lookup returns CDR1 LGHDT and CDR2 YNNKEL (reference sequence). V lost 0 bases and J lost 0, with 14 bases in between. The CDR3 loop reads CASSQESLWGLNTEAFF. In nucleotides, the CDR3 is TGTGCCAGCAGCCAAGAGTCGCTTTGGGGCCTGAACACTGAAGCTTTCTTT.

V and J are TRBV27 and TRBJ1-4; 9 bases are shared with TRBD1. Germline assignment: CDR1 MNHEY and CDR2 SMNVEV (reference sequence). CDR3 length: 16 residues. The trim removed 6 bases at V and 5 bases at J, leaving 10 bases unmatched. The CDR3 region is CASRNGQGSSNEKLFF. The DNA for the CDR3 is TGTGCCAGCAGGAACGGACAGGGGTCCTCGAATGAAAAACTGTTTTTT.

J is TRBJ2-3 and V is TRBV7-3; perhaps TRBD1 as D (6 bases). The V end lost 4 bases, the J end lost 1 base, and 12 bases lay between the germline ends. The CDR3 covers 15 residues. Germline loops: CDR1 SGHTA, CDR2 FQGTGA. The chain's CDR3 is CASSSIRTGTDTQYF. The DNA for the CDR3 is TGTGCCAGCAGCTCTATTCGGACAGGCACAGATACGCAGTATTTT.

This chain connects TRBV7-3 to TRBJ2-5; TRBD1 is a possible D gene (6 bases). The CDR3 totals 14 residues. Germline assignment: CDR1 SGHTA and CDR2 FQGTGA. The V gene lost 5 bases and the J gene lost 5 bases, with 15 bases spanning the gap. The CDR3 DNA follows: TGTGCCAGCAGCCCAAGTGGGGGCGCGGAGACCCAGTACTTC. Its protein product is CASSPSGGAETQYF.

This sequence joins TRBV28 and TRBJ2-5; TRBD2 aligns across 7 bases. Trimming at V came to 6 bases and at J to 2 bases, leaving 12 bases not matched to a gene. Germline V CDR1 and CDR2: MDHEN, SYDVKM. This CDR3 is 16 amino acids long. CDR3 amino acids: CASSLGFGTTQETQYF. CDR3 in DNA: TGTGCCAGCAGCCTCGGGTTCGGGACTACTCAAGAGACCCAGTACTTC.

V is TRBV3-1 (or the pseudogene TRBV3-2) and J is TRBJ2-1, with unresolved D. Germline CDR1 and CDR2: LGHDT and YNNKEL (reference sequence). The CDR3 has 15 amino acids. V was clipped by 1 base and J by 8 bases, with 15 bases between them. The CDR3 is CASSQGPVASHEQFF. The CDR3, as DNA: TGTGCCAGCAGCCAAGGCCCCGTAGCTTCCCATGAGCAGTTCTTC.

The chain carries TRBV4-3 and TRBJ1-1; D is possibly TRBD1 (5 bases). V was shortened by 4 bases and J by 7 bases, with 10 bases between the two germline ends. The CDR3 extends over 12 amino acids. The germline CDR1 and CDR2 sequences are LGHNA and YSLEER. CDR3 in amino acids: CASSRTQGEAFF. CDR3 nucleotide sequence: TGCGCCAGCAGCCGGACACAAGGTGAAGCTTTCTTT.

The gene calls are TRBV7-3 and TRBJ1-1; the D gene is possibly TRBD1 (5 bases). V lost 5 bases and J lost 6, with 13 bases in between. CDR1 and CDR2 from the germline V gene are SGHTA and FQGTGA. The CDR3 runs to 13 residues. The CDR3 region has the DNA TGTGCCAGCAGCCCGAAGGGGATGGCTGAAGCTTTCTTT. Translating gives CASSPKGMAEAFF.

The V gene is TRBV19, the J gene TRBJ2-7, with 8 bases matching TRBD2. V trimming: 6 bases; J trimming: 5 bases; junction bases outside the gene matches: 15. The CDR3 spans 16 residues. The germline CDR1 and CDR2 sequences are LNHDA and SQIVND (reference sequence). CDR3 region: CASSLFGGAFIHEQYF. The CDR3 DNA is TGTGCCAGTAGCCTCTTCGGGGGGGCGTTCATCCACGAGCAGTACTTC.

This clone was seen once. V usage is TRBV19 and J usage is TRBJ1-2; TRBD1 agrees at 12 bases. Germline V gives CDR1 LNHDA, CDR2 SQIVND (reference sequence). V was pared by 10 bases and J by 4 bases, with 10 bases of the junction left unmatched. The CDR3 length is 15 residues. The chain's CDR3 is CATQVGTGGGYGYTF. The DNA for the CDR3 is TGTGCCACCCAGGTCGGGACAGGGGGCGGCTATGGCTACACCTTC.

The chain recombines TRBV19 with TRBJ2-7; D remains ambiguous. CDR3 length equals 14 residues. Germline V gene lookup returns CDR1 LNHDA and CDR2 SQIVND (reference sequence). V lost 0 bases to trimming and J lost 0 bases, with 6 bases between them. This CDR3 reads CASSIDRSSYEQYF. The CDR3 DNA is TGTGCCAGTAGTATAGATCGGAGCTCCTACGAGCAGTACTTC.